This TCR beta chain was profiled in a study of regulatory T cells in long-lasting Graves disease. Study background: Patients newly diagnosed with Graves' had been on antithyroid drugs for under 3 months.

In building TCR beta libraries, iRepertoire HTBI primers were used together with Arm-PCR of CDR3 regions. Study processing details: Samples revealed 60 to 70 TRBV and over 12 TRBJ segments. TCRdb re-derived calls from the multiplex PCR reads in MiXCR, one entry per CDR3 protein. These V and J calls derive from TCRdb rather than the authors' analysis. This table holds 320,000 or so distinct CDR3 sequences, roughly 18% found once. As to time point: newly diagnosed GD, antithyroid drugs for less than 3 months. Extracted PBMC RNA gave rise to the TCR library. In this sample, this clonotype turned up many times. Its cognate antigen is unknown. Study-level findings and limits: Gene preferences differed: TRBV28, TRBJ1-2, TRBJ2-5 in persistent cases.

The CDR3 is made up of 16 amino acids. The germline V gene encodes CDR1 MDHEN and CDR2 SYDVKM. With 5 bases removed from V and 1 base from J, the gap between germline ends came to 18 bases. The rearrangement links TRBV28 to TRBJ2-7; D may be TRBD2 (5 bases). The source material was peripheral blood mononuclear cells (PBMCs), sampled at new diagnosis, from a patient treated with antithyroid drugs. The receptor was isolated from a female donor with Graves disease. The CDR3, as DNA: TGTGCCAGCAGTATATTTCGCTCCGGGAAGTCCTACGAGCAGTACTTC. Protein sequence: CASSIFRSGKSYEQYF.